This is a list of T cell receptor beta chains from one sample in a study of CD8+CD57+ T cells in acquired aplastic anemia. One entry per CDR3 protein, called by TCRdb with MiXCR from the reads. The profile shows 120,000 or so distinct CDR3 sequences, 40% of them singletons. The sample was sorted CD4+, CD8+, or CD8+CD57+ T cells (not recorded which) from PBMCs. The receptors stem from a human donor with aplastic anemia. The CDR3 runs from the conserved cysteine through the conserved F or W. D genes are given only for firm matches. Size values are once, few and many counts, or a class for expanded clones, and some rows have none.

j_call	d_call	clone_size	v_call	cdr3_aa	cdr3_nt
TRBJ2-6	NA	NA	TRBV5-1	CASGPVPGANVLTF	TGCGCCAGTGGACCGGTCCCTGGGGCCAACGTCCTGACTTTC
TRBJ2-7	TRBD2	NA	TRBV5-1	CASTLAGTSYEQYF	TGCGCCAGCACCTTAGCGGGGACCTCCTACGAGCAGTACTTC
TRBJ1-3	NA	many	TRBV5-1	CASSLGQGNAGNTIYF	TGCGCCAGCAGCTTGGGGCAGGGGAATGCTGGAAACACCATATATTTT
TRBJ1-2	TRBD1	many	TRBV7-2	CASSLGTGLYGYTF	TGTGCCAGCAGCTTAGGGACAGGACTCTACGGCTACACCTTC
TRBJ2-3	NA	NA	TRBV11-1	CASSIISRESLTDTQYF	TGTGCCAGCAGCATTATCAGTAGGGAGTCCCTCACAGATACGCAGTATTTT
TRBJ2-3	TRBD1	NA	TRBV7-9	CASSPTGDTQYF	TGTGCCAGCAGCCCGACAGGGGACACGCAGTATTTT
TRBJ2-5	TRBD2	many	TRBV4-3	CASSHSPGLAGKETQYF	TGCGCCAGCAGCCACTCTCCGGGACTAGCGGGTAAAGAGACCCAGTACTTC
TRBJ1-6	TRBD1	NA	TRBV7-2	CASSPPGQTNSPLHF	TGTGCCAGCAGCCCCCCGGGACAGACCAATTCACCCCTCCACTTT
TRBJ1-4	TRBD1	NA	TRBV29-1	CSVAPDREGKLFF	TGCAGCGTCGCCCCGGACAGGGAAGGAAAACTGTTTTTT
TRBJ1-1	NA	many	TRBV2	CANRFGGAGTEAFF	TGTGCCAACAGGTTTGGGGGGGCAGGCACTGAAGCTTTCTTT
TRBJ2-3	NA	NA	TRBV9	CASSVGATDTQCF	TGTGCCAGCAGCGTAGGCGCCACAGATACGCAGTGTTTT
TRBJ1-5	NA	NA	TRBV2	CASSDSRNSNQPQHF	TGTGCCAGCAGTGATTCCAGGAATAGCAATCAGCCCCAGCATTTT
TRBJ2-1	NA	many	TRBV10-3	CASSGLRGAYNEQFF	TGTGCCAGCAGTGGATTACGGGGAGCCTACAATGAGCAGTTCTTC
TRBJ2-7	TRBD2	many	TRBV4-2	CASSHRTSGGTYEQYF	TGTGCCAGCAGCCATCGGACTAGCGGGGGGACCTACGAGCAGTACTTC
TRBJ1-2	NA	few	TRBV2	CASSGAGYGYTF	TGTGCCAGCAGTGGGGCAGGTTATGGCTACACCTTC
TRBJ2-2	NA	NA	TRBV7-2	CASSDDGELFF	TGTGCCAGCAGCGACGACGGGGAGCTGTTTTTT
TRBJ1-1	NA	many	TRBV5-1	CASSLGGRNTEAFF	TGCGCCAGCAGCTTGGGCGGCAGGAACACTGAAGCTTTCTTT
TRBJ2-3	TRBD1	many	TRBV19	CASSTGPGQGADTQYF	TGTGCCAGTAGTACCGGACCGGGACAGGGGGCAGATACGCAGTATTTT
TRBJ1-2	NA	NA	TRBV29-1	CSVKRDANYGYTF	TGCAGCGTTAAAAGGGACGCTAACTATGGCTACACCTTC
TRBJ1-2	TRBD1	NA	TRBV7-8	CAIRQGVGGYTF	TGTGCCATCCGACAGGGGGTCGGGGGCTACACCTTC
TRBJ1-5	NA	many	TRBV12-3/TRBV12-4	CASSSQGAGHNQPQHF	TGTGCCAGCAGCTCACAGGGAGCAGGCCACAATCAGCCCCAGCATTTT
TRBJ1-5	NA	many	TRBV18	CASSPQGVSNQPQHF	TGTGCCAGCTCACCACAAGGGGTTAGCAATCAGCCCCAGCATTTT
TRBJ2-1	TRBD1	many	TRBV5-5	CASSFSGQAAEQFF	TGTGCCAGCAGCTTTTCGGGACAGGCCGCTGAGCAGTTCTTC
TRBJ2-3	TRBD1	many	TRBV20-1	CSATVGTGAYSSTDTQYF	TGCAGTGCTACCGTGGGGACAGGGGCTTATTCTAGCACAGATACGCAGTATTTT
TRBJ1-5	NA	many	TRBV20-1	CSAAGSINQPQHF	TGCAGTGCTGCCGGCAGCATCAATCAGCCCCAGCATTTT
TRBJ2-3	TRBD2	NA	TRBV11-1	CASSLGGVGDTQYF	TGTGCCAGCAGCTTGGGGGGGGTAGGAGATACGCAGTATTTT
TRBJ1-2	NA	many	TRBV6-1	CASRGRYGYTF	TGTGCCAGCAGGGGTCGCTATGGCTACACCTTC
TRBJ1-1	NA	many	TRBV3-1	CASSSQIYTEAFF	TGTGCCAGCAGCAGCCAGATATACACTGAAGCTTTCTTT
TRBJ1-1	NA	NA	TRBV28	CASSKGSVTGKAFF	TGTGCCTCCTCGAAAGGGAGTGTAACAGGGAAAGCTTTCTTT
TRBJ1-4	NA	many	TRBV20-1	CSAASGNEKLFF	TGCAGTGCGGCCTCCGGGAATGAAAAACTGTTTTTT
TRBJ2-1	TRBD2	NA	TRBV24-1	CAPQPARERYNEQFF	TGTGCCCCCCAGCCCGCGCGGGAGCGCTACAATGAGCAGTTCTTC
TRBJ2-1	NA	many	TRBV2	CASSDRLSGNNEQFF	TGTGCCAGCAGTGATCGCCTTTCAGGGAACAATGAGCAGTTCTTC
TRBJ2-3	TRBD2	many	TRBV5-1	CASSLKAGGTDTQYF	TGCGCCAGCAGCTTGAAGGCGGGGGGCACAGATACGCAGTATTTT
TRBJ2-2	NA	many	TRBV12-3/TRBV12-4	CASSFASSAGELFF	TGTGCCAGCAGTTTTGCTAGCTCGGCCGGGGAGCTGTTTTTT
TRBJ1-2	NA	many	TRBV9	CASSAHRGGAFGYTF	TGTGCCAGCAGCGCACATAGGGGGGGGGCTTTCGGCTACACCTTC
TRBJ2-1	NA	few	TRBV5-4	CASSFSVGASYNEQFF	TGTGCCAGCAGCTTTTCGGTAGGTGCGTCCTACAATGAGCAGTTCTTC
TRBJ2-7	TRBD2	NA	TRBV2	CASSDLAGDEQYF	TGTGCCAGCAGTGACCTAGCGGGAGACGAGCAGTACTTC
TRBJ2-7	NA	NA	TRBV25-1	CASSGGYGAYEQYF	TGTGCCAGCAGTGGGGGGTACGGGGCCTACGAGCAGTACTTC
TRBJ1-4	NA	many	TRBV25-1	CASSEWDLGNNEKLFF	TGTGCCAGCAGTGAATGGGACCTTGGGAATAATGAAAAACTGTTTTTT
TRBJ2-1	NA	many	TRBV5-1	CASSLVVVTSSYNEQFF	TGCGCCAGCAGCTTGGTGGTCGTGACGAGCTCCTACAATGAGCAGTTCTTC
TRBJ1-6	NA	NA	TRBV7-3	CASSLSSPSSPSGSYNSPLHF	TGTGCCAGCAGCTTAAGCAGTCCATCGTCCCCATCGGGTTCATATAATTCACCCCTCCACTTT
TRBJ2-5	NA	NA	TRBV15	CATSRDRRETQYF	TGTGCCACCAGCAGAGATCGACGTGAGACCCAGTACTTC
TRBJ1-6	TRBD1	NA	TRBV11-2	CASSLTDRAHNSPLHF	TGTGCCAGCAGCTTAACCGACAGGGCCCATAATTCACCCCTCCACTTT
TRBJ1-3	NA	many	TRBV6-1	CASRAQGSGNTIYF	TGTGCCAGCAGGGCACAGGGCTCTGGAAACACCATATATTTT
TRBJ2-3	NA	NA	TRBV4-1	CASSERAAAGHISSTDTQYF	TGCGCCAGCAGCGAAAGAGCGGCCGCGGGGCACATTTCCAGCACAGATACGCAGTATTTT
TRBJ1-1	NA	many	TRBV5-8	CASSLGSSRGFGTEAFF	TGTGCCAGCAGCTTGGGAAGCTCGAGGGGATTTGGCACTGAAGCTTTCTTT
TRBJ1-3	NA	many	TRBV4-1	CASSQDLTVTIYF	TGCGCCAGCAGCCAAGATCTGACCGTAACCATATATTTT
TRBJ2-1	NA	many	TRBV9	CASSARTNAEQFF	TGTGCCAGCAGCGCGAGGACTAACGCTGAGCAGTTCTTC